Following are 8 T cell receptor beta chains from one sample sequenced in a study of blood T cell repertoires in COVID-19. Profiling relied on immunoSEQ multiplex PCR, and the TCRdb table lists in-frame clones only, not all of them. The sample gives 130,000 to 150,000 clones, 88% of which show up once; 1.5% to 2% is in the top ten. The material sequenced was peripheral blood. These receptors all come from a man between 65 and 85 years old with acute or convalescent COVID-19.

The V call is TRBV7-3, the J call TRBJ2-7; TRBD1 agrees at 9 bases. Trimming cost V 7 bases and J 2 bases; bases outside gene matches: 30. The CDR3 is 22 residues long. Per germline, CDR1 SGHTA and CDR2 FQGTGA. CDR3 sequence (DNA): TGTGCCAGCATCCTTACACCGTATAGCTTACTCTTTCCTCGGGACAGGGCCTACGAGCAGTACTTC. Its translation: CASILTPYSLLFPRDRAYEQYF.

The chain carries TRBV3-1 (or the pseudogene TRBV3-2) and TRBJ1-2; weak D call: TRBD1 (5 bases). Germline values: CDR1 LGHDT, CDR2 YNNKEL (reference sequence). V dropped 3 bases and J dropped 0 bases, with 11 bases sitting between them. The CDR3 loop spans 15 amino acids. For the CDR3, the DNA is TGTGCCAGCAGCCAGCAGGAGGGGACTAACTATGGCTACACCTTC. It encodes CASSQQEGTNYGYTF.

The V gene is TRBV29-1, the J gene TRBJ1-1, with D uncertain. V was shortened by 7 bases and J by 1 base, with 13 bases between the two germline ends. This CDR3 is built from 13 residues. CDR1 is SQVTM and CDR2 is ANQGSEA in the germline V gene. CDR3 sequence: CSGSSNSNTEAFF. DNA for the CDR3: TGCAGCGGTTCCAGTAATTCGAACACTGAAGCTTTCTTT.

In this sample, this clone turned up a few times. V gene TRBV30 combines with J gene TRBJ1-1; 7 nucleotides agree with TRBD1. The V segment lost 0 bases and the J segment 1 base; nucleotides outside the gene matches: 5. Per the germline V gene, CDR1 is GTSNPN and CDR2 is SVGIG (reference sequence). There are 15 residues in the CDR3. The chain's CDR3 is CAWSVATGTNTEAFF. As DNA, the CDR3 is TGTGCCTGGAGTGTCGCGACAGGGACGAACACTGAAGCTTTCTTT.

J is TRBJ2-2 and V is TRBV3-1 (or the pseudogene TRBV3-2), with D maybe TRBD1 (6 bases). This CDR3 has 17 amino acids. The V gene's germline CDR1 is LGHDT and CDR2 YNNKEL (reference sequence). Trimming removed 5 bases at V and 4 bases at J, with 20 bases between. CDR3 protein: CASSGLGAQGTTGELFF. The CDR3 region has the DNA TGTGCCAGCAGCGGGCTGGGTGCGCAGGGGACCACCGGGGAGCTGTTTTTT.

The rearrangement links TRBV6-5 to TRBJ2-1, with 9 positions matching TRBD1. CDR1 and CDR2 (germline): MNHEY, SVGAGI. The ends lost 6 bases at V and 8 bases at J; junction bases unmatched: 5. There are 13 residues in the CDR3. The DNA for the CDR3 is TGTGCCAGCAGCCGGGACAGGGTTTATGAGCAGTTCTTC. Its translation: CASSRDRVYEQFF.

This chain links TRBV3-1 (or the pseudogene TRBV3-2) with TRBJ1-5, with 8 bases aligning to TRBD1. The germline V gene has CDR1 LGHDT and CDR2 YNNKEL (reference sequence). The CDR3 is made up of 14 amino acids. The V and J ends lost 3 bases and 6 bases, in that order; junction bases with no gene match: 4. The CDR3 here is CASSHSGGVQPQHF. The CDR3 DNA sequence: TGTGCCAGCAGCCATTCAGGGGGCGTTCAGCCCCAGCATTTT.

This chain joins TRBV10-3 and TRBJ2-7; 9 bases match TRBD1. Trimming at V came to 5 bases and at J to 0 bases, leaving 11 bases not matched to a gene. The germline CDR1 and CDR2 sequences are ENHRY and SYGVKD. The CDR3 length is 17 residues. CDR3 sequence: CAISPGQGTYSSYEQYF. The CDR3 coding sequence is TGTGCCATCAGTCCTGGACAGGGGACTTACAGCTCCTACGAGCAGTACTTC.